This TCR beta chain comes out of a study of T cell responses to AZD1222 COVID-19 vaccine. General study findings and limits: Reportedly, close to half of spike-specific TCRs are directed against unmutated variant regions.

V was trimmed by 3 bases and J by 3 bases, leaving 15 bases between them. Per germline, CDR1 KGHSH and CDR2 LQKENI. The CDR3 contains 16 residues. Using immunoSEQ multiplex PCR, the repertoire was profiled, and TCRdb retains in-frame clones only, with some absent. The table has fewer than 120,000 clones, 70% to 90% seen once; the top ten hold around 15%. On this clone itself: Antigen: not known.

Sequenced here: peripheral blood, sampled 28 days after the second AZD1222 dose. The chain is built from TRBV18 and TRBJ1-5; possibly TRBD1 for D (6 bases). The receptor was derived from an adult who received the AZD1222 COVID-19 vaccine. CDR3 sequence reads: CASSPDNRASNQPQHF. The CDR3 nucleotides read TGTGCCAGCTCACCGGATAACAGGGCCTCCAATCAGCCCCAGCATTTT.